One sample yielded the 10 T cell receptor beta chains listed below, sequenced in a study of a mutant IDH1 vaccine in newly diagnosed glioma. Generated by immunoSEQ multiplex PCR, the TCRdb table keeps only in-frame clones and is missing some. The data hold 20,000 to 25,000 clones, with roughly four fifths observed a single time. Time point defined: week 23, last vaccination. The investigators gave 300 ug of mutant IDH1 20-mer peptide in each vaccine dose, together with topical imiquimod. These receptors lack a known antigen. The material was PBMCs, obtained from a glioma patient whose treatment included an IDH1 peptide vaccine. These receptor sequences come from a man between 25 and 39 years old with glioma.

J is TRBJ1-1 and V is TRBV5-6; the match to TRBD1 covers 7 bases. This CDR3 is 16 amino acids long. V trimming: 4 bases; J trimming: 5 bases; junction bases outside the gene matches: 14. Germline V gene data show CDR1 as SGHDT and CDR2 as YYEEEE. CDR3 loop: CASSVDLTGLGTEAFF. In nucleotides, the CDR3 is TGTGCCAGCAGCGTGGATCTGACAGGGCTTGGAACTGAAGCTTTCTTT.

The chain couples TRBV18 to TRBJ1-3; D is unresolved. CDR3 length equals 17 residues. Germline CDR1 is KGHSH and CDR2 is LQKENI. V dropped 3 bases and J dropped 0 bases, with 15 bases sitting between them. CDR3 in DNA: TGTGCCAGCTCACCGCAATCCGGGCCCGACTCTGGAAACACCATATATTTT. Translating gives CASSPQSGPDSGNTIYF.

In this sample, this clone turned up once. The CDR3 DNA is TGTGCCAGCAGTGGGACAGGGGTCGGCTACACCTTC. Translated, it gives CASSGTGVGYTF. This chain joins TRBV25-1 and TRBJ1-2; 9 bases line up with TRBD1. The V segment lost 4 bases and the J segment 8 bases; nucleotides outside the gene matches: 2. The CDR3 loop spans 12 amino acids. Germline values: CDR1 MGHDK, CDR2 SYGVNS.

This sequence joins TRBV5-1 and TRBJ2-7, with TRBD2 matching 7 bases. This CDR3 region has 15 residues. V gave up 0 bases and J gave up 4 bases; unmatched junction bases: 7. Germline V CDR1 and CDR2: SGHRS, YFSETQ. The CDR3 sequence is CASSLGTRSVYEQYF. CDR3 DNA: TGCGCCAGCAGCTTGGGGACTAGGAGCGTATACGAGCAGTACTTC. Complete variable domain (other parts from reference TRBV5-1 and TRBJ2-7): KAGVTQTPRYLIKTRGQQVTLSCSPISGHRSVSWYQQTPGQGLQFLFEYFSETQRNKGNFPGRFSGRQFSNSRSEMNVSTLELGDSALYLCASSLGTRSVYEQYFGPGTRLTVT.

The chain employs TRBV15 and TRBJ1-4, with 11 bases matching TRBD1. V lost 1 base, J lost 8 bases, and 9 bases stayed unmatched. Germline CDR1 and CDR2: LNHNV and YYDKDF (reference sequence). The CDR3 totals 17 residues. The CDR3 sequence: CATSRGPSGQGEEKLFF. For the CDR3, the DNA is TGTGCCACCAGCAGAGGCCCGTCGGGACAGGGGGAGGAAAAACTGTTTTTT. The whole variable domain, remainder taken from reference TRBV15 and TRBJ1-4, is DAMVIQNPRYQVTQFGKPVTLSCSQTLNHNVMYWYQQKSSQAPKLLFHYYDKDFNNEADTPDNFQSRRPNTSFCFLDIRSPGLGDTAMYLCATSRGPSGQGEEKLFFGSGTQLSVL.

The V and J genes are TRBV12-5 and TRBJ2-2; D perhaps matches TRBD2 (5 bases). V was cut by 1 base and J by 4 bases, with 10 bases left in between. This CDR3 region has 15 residues. Germline loops: CDR1 LGHNT, CDR2 FRNRAP. The CDR3 sequence is CASGLGTPPTGELFF. In DNA, the CDR3 is TGTGCTAGTGGTTTGGGGACTCCTCCCACCGGGGAGCTGTTTTTT. Drawing the rest from reference TRBV12-5 and TRBJ2-2, the complete variable domain is DARVTQTPRHKVTEMGQEVTMRCQPILGHNTVFWYRQTMMQGLELLAYFRNRAPLDDSGMPKDRFSAEMPDATLATLKIQPSEPRDSAVYFCASGLGTPPTGELFFGEGSRLTVL.

This clone was seen a few times. This chain links TRBV12-5 with TRBJ1-5, with D maybe TRBD1 (5 bases). Per the germline V gene, CDR1 is LGHNT and CDR2 is FRNRAP. Deletions cut 0 bases from V and 6 bases from J, with 9 bases between. The CDR3 is made up of 14 amino acids. The CDR3 is CASGLVPGTQPQHF. In DNA, the CDR3 is TGTGCTAGTGGTTTGGTACCAGGGACTCAGCCCCAGCATTTT.

The chain carries TRBV18 and TRBJ2-6; tentative D call: TRBD1 (6 bases). Trimming took off 2 bases at V and 0 bases at J, with 11 bases between the two ends. The CDR3 consists of 17 residues. Germline CDR1 and CDR2: KGHSH and LQKENI. The CDR3 nucleotides read TGTGCCAGCTCACCAGTCGGACAGCCCTCTGGGGCCAACGTCCTGACTTTC. This codes for CASSPVGQPSGANVLTF.

The chain uses TRBV6-4 and TRBJ1-2, with D perhaps matching TRBD1 (5 bases). Germline-derived CDR1 and CDR2 are MRHNA and SNTAGT. V was trimmed by 2 bases and J by 8 bases, leaving 15 bases between them. CDR3 length: 14 amino acids. CDR3 DNA: TGTGCCAGCAGTGACGGGACTGGCGGAGAAGGCTACACCTTC. Protein: CASSDGTGGEGYTF.

The rearrangement joins TRBV4-1 to TRBJ2-1; 7 bases fit TRBD1. The CDR3 runs to 18 residues. Trimming took 0 bases from V and 7 from J; bases not matched to a gene: 15. Per the germline V gene, CDR1 is MGHRA and CDR2 is YSYEKL. CDR3 protein: CASSQERSRQGVENEQFF. CDR3 in DNA: TGCGCCAGCAGCCAAGAAAGGTCTCGCCAGGGGGTTGAGAATGAGCAGTTCTTC.